The clone carrying this TCR beta chain turned up a few times. This sample stems from a study of spatial heterogeneity in lung cancer. TCRdb itself ran the 5' RACE reads through MiXCR, one entry per CDR3 protein. The sample shows 20,000 to 30,000 distinct CDR3 sequences, around 9.6% of them seen only once. The V gene end was trimmed by 6 bases and the J gene end by 3 bases; junction bases not matched to a gene: 4. The germline gives CDR1 MDHEN, CDR2 SYDVKM. The CDR3 runs to 13 residues. Documented time point: blood at routine non-recurrence follow-up after resection. Whole RNA was taken from tumor, nontumor lung or frozen PBMC; it was then sequenced unsorted.

The sequenced sample was PBMCs, obtained at follow-up. The chain uses TRBV28 and TRBJ1-1; 7 bases agree with TRBD1. The clonotype comes from a male donor with early-stage non-small cell lung cancer. In nucleotides, the CDR3 is TGTGCCAGCAGGGACAGGATTGACACTGAAGCTTTCTTT. This codes for CASRDRIDTEAFF.